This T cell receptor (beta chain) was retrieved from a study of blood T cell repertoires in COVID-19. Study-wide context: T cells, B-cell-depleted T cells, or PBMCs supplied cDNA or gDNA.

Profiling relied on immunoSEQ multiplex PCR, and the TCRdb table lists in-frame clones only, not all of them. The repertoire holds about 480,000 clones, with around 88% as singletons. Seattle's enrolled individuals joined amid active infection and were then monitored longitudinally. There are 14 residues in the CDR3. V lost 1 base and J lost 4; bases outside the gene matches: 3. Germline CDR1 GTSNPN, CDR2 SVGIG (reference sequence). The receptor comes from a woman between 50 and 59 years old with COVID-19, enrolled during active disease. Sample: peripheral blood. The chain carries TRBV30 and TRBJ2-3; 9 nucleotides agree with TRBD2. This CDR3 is CAWSGGGGADTQYF. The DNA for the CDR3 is TGTGCCTGGAGTGGCGGCGGGGGGGCAGATACGCAGTATTTT.